One and the same sample provided the 10 T cell receptor beta chains below, sequenced in a study of T-cell reconstitution after alpha-beta-depleted transplantation in children. The TCRbeta library was prepared with unique molecular identifiers. MiXCR, run by TCRdb on the PCR reads, gives a single entry per CDR3 protein. The sample includes 100,000 to 120,000 distinct CDR3 sequences, over 9% seen only once; the top ten take less than 10%. Sequenced here: PBMCs from the stem cell graft donor, sampled from the stem cell graft. The receptors shown here come from a human donor who donated a stem cell graft to a child with acute lymphoblastic leukemia.

This clonotype has ten or more counts. The CDR3 DNA is TGTGCCACCAGTGGCGTGGGACTAGCGGTTTCCTACGAGCAGTACTTC. As protein: CATSGVGLAVSYEQYF. The J gene is TRBJ2-7, the V gene TRBV24-1, with 11 nucleotides matching TRBD2. Germline V CDR1 and CDR2: KGHDR, SFDVKD. The V segment lost 5 bases and the J segment 1 base; nucleotides outside the gene matches: 6. The CDR3 sequence is 16 residues long.

Notes on this clonotype: With a much larger clone just one base away, this may be a read error. J is TRBJ2-1 and V is TRBV7-9, with 9 bases fitting TRBD2. The CDR3 is made up of 14 amino acids. CDR1 is SEHNR, CDR2 FQNEAQ, per germline (reference sequence). DNA for the CDR3: TGTGCCGGCAGCTTAGTGGGACTAGCCAATGAGCAGTTCTTC. Amino acids: CAGSLVGLANEQFF.

This clonotype was counted at least ten times. The gene calls are TRBV7-2 and TRBJ2-5, with unresolved D. The V gene lost 1 base and the J gene lost 2 bases, with 8 bases spanning the gap. CDR3 length: 14 residues. Germline CDR1 is SGHTA and CDR2 is FQGNSA. This chain's CDR3 is CASSLGGSQETQYF. CDR3 DNA: TGTGCCAGCAGCTTAGGTGGCTCTCAAGAGACCCAGTACTTC.

This clonotype was counted between two and nine times. The V call is TRBV7-6, the J call TRBJ2-2; 8 bases map to TRBD1. This CDR3 is 16 amino acids long. Germline-derived CDR1 and CDR2 are SGHVS and FNYEAQ. Trimming at V came to 4 bases and at J to 1 base, leaving 5 bases not matched to a gene. The CDR3 coding sequence is TGTGCCAGCAGCTACATCGGGACAGGGAACACCGGGGAGCTGTTTTTT. Its translation: CASSYIGTGNTGELFF.

This clonotype was observed at least ten times. The CDR3 DNA is TGTGCCAGCAGAACCGTCCACACAGGCAACACTGAAGCTTTCTTT. Translating it yields CASRTVHTGNTEAFF. The chain uses TRBV28 and TRBJ1-1; tentative D call: TRBD1 (5 bases). V lost 6 bases and J 2 bases, leaving 16 bases between the germline ends. The V gene's germline CDR1 is MDHEN and CDR2 SYDVKM. The CDR3 sequence is 15 residues long.

Ten or more counts support this clonotype. V and J are TRBV5-5 and TRBJ1-1, with D unclear. CDR3 length: 13 amino acids. Germline CDR1 and CDR2: SGHKS and YYEKEE (reference sequence). V shed 3 bases and J shed 1 base, with 7 bases lying between them. The CDR3 spells CASSYRGNTEAFF. CDR3 sequence (DNA): TGTGCCAGCAGCTACCGGGGGAACACTGAAGCTTTCTTT.

With respect to this clonotype: A clone one base away is much larger, so this may be a read error. This sequence joins TRBV30 and TRBJ2-7; D is possibly TRBD2 (6 bases). Germline-derived CDR1 and CDR2 are GTSNPN and SVGIG (reference sequence). The CDR3 is 12 residues long. The chain's CDR3 is CAWVRDSYEHYF. The CDR3 nucleotides read TGTGCCTGGGTAAGGGACTCCTACGAGCATTACTTC.

The chain combines TRBV12-3 or TRBV12-4 with TRBJ2-2; no clear D gene. The ends were cut back, 6 bases at V and 0 bases at J, with 8 bases in the middle. The CDR3 runs 14 residues. This chain's CDR3 is CASRTTTNTGELFF. CDR3 bases: TGTGCCAGCAGGACAACCACGAACACCGGGGAGCTGTTTTTT.

There are many counts of this clonotype. The DNA of the CDR3 is TGTGCCAGCAGCCCGCCGGAGAGGAGATACACCGGGGAGCTGTTTTTT. Translation: CASSPPERRYTGELFF. The gene calls are TRBV4-2 and TRBJ2-2; D remains unclear. Trimming took 4 bases from V and 3 from J, leaving 15 bases between them. Germline assignment: CDR1 LGHNA and CDR2 YNFKEQ. The CDR3 contains 16 residues.

This clonotype has a count of ten or more. This chain links TRBV7-6 with TRBJ2-7; the D call may be TRBD1 or TRBD2 (6 bases each). CDR1 SGHVS and CDR2 FNYEAQ come from the germline V gene. The CDR3 is made up of 14 amino acids. V shed 5 bases and J shed 5 bases, with 16 bases lying between them. The CDR3 DNA reads as TGTGCCAGCAGCCTAGGGGGGCTGGGCCACGAGCAGTACTTC. Its protein is CASSLGGLGHEQYF.